These 7 T cell receptor beta chains came from one sample sequenced in a study of blood T cell repertoires in COVID-19. Sequencing was performed with immunoSEQ multiplex PCR; in TCRdb, only in-frame clones are kept and a portion is missing. The data show under 200,000 clones, with around 91% seen just once and less than 0.85% held by the top ten. Sequenced input: PBMCs or T cells enriched from blood (not recorded which). The receptors originated from a woman aged 18-30 years who had recovered from COVID-19.

The chain is built from TRBV11-2 and TRBJ2-5, with 9 bases matching TRBD2. The V gene end was trimmed by 5 bases and the J gene end by 2 bases; junction bases not matched to a gene: 3. CDR3 length: 14 amino acids. In germline, CDR1 is SGHAT, CDR2 FQNNGV. The CDR3 coding sequence is TGTGCCAGCAGCGGTAGCGGGAGTCAAGAGACCCAGTACTTC. Its translation: CASSGSGSQETQYF.

V usage is TRBV5-1 and J usage is TRBJ2-2; 7 bases line up with TRBD1. With V trimmed by 3 bases and J by 4 bases, 3 bases remained unmatched. The CDR3 is made up of 14 amino acids. Looked up from germline, CDR1 is SGHRS and CDR2 is YFSETQ. In nucleotides, the CDR3 is TGCGCCAGCAGCTCGGGACAGTTCACCGGGGAGCTGTTTTTT. Protein sequence: CASSSGQFTGELFF. The full variable domain, in which reference TRBV5-1 and TRBJ2-2 provide the parts outside the CDR3, is KAGVTQTPRYLIKTRGQQVTLSCSPISGHRSVSWYQQTPGQGLQFLFEYFSETQRNKGNFPGRFSGRQFSNSRSEMNVSTLELGDSALYLCASSSGQFTGELFFGEGSRLTVL.

The rearrangement joins TRBV28 to TRBJ1-5; D call uncertain. From germline, CDR1 is MDHEN and CDR2 SYDVKM. V was shortened by 4 bases and J by 6 bases, with 13 bases between the two germline ends. The CDR3 runs 14 residues. The chain's CDR3 is CASSSLRQSQPQHF. CDR3 DNA: TGTGCCAGCAGTTCTCTTCGACAAAGTCAGCCCCAGCATTTT.

This rearrangement joins TRBV19 to TRBJ2-3; TRBD2 is a possible D gene (6 bases). V gave up 5 bases and J gave up 1 base, with 19 bases separating them. Germline assignment: CDR1 LNHDA and CDR2 SQIVND (reference sequence). The CDR3 totals 17 residues. Written as DNA, the CDR3 is TGTGCCAGTAGTCATCGAGGGCGGGGCCGCGGCACAGATACGCAGTATTTT. Translated, it gives CASSHRGRGRGTDTQYF.

The rearrangement joins TRBV3-1 (or the pseudogene TRBV3-2) to TRBJ2-5; no clear D. The CDR3 is 16 amino acids. The V gene's germline CDR1 is LGHDT and CDR2 YNNKEL (reference sequence). V was trimmed by 2 bases and J by 0 bases, leaving 13 bases between them. The CDR3 loop is CASSQQDNLYQETQYF. The CDR3 DNA sequence: TGTGCCAGCAGCCAACAAGACAACCTGTACCAAGAGACCCAGTACTTC.

The chain employs TRBV3-1 (or the pseudogene TRBV3-2) and TRBJ2-1; 8 nucleotides agree with TRBD2. Germline V gene sequence: CDR1 LGHDT, CDR2 YNNKEL (reference sequence). The CDR3 is 16 amino acids. Trimming cost V 4 bases and J 5 bases; bases outside gene matches: 10. This CDR3 is CASSLQDGRVNNEQFF. For the CDR3, the DNA is TGTGCCAGCAGCCTCCAAGACGGGAGGGTGAACAATGAGCAGTTCTTC.

With respect to this clone: Additional DNA sequences in this sample encode the identical CDR3. J is TRBJ1-1 and V is TRBV6-5; D is unresolved. V gave up 6 bases and J gave up 1 base, with 9 bases separating them. This CDR3 comprises 13 residues. CDR1 and CDR2 from the germline V gene are MNHEY and SVGAGI. CDR3 nucleotides: TGTGCCAGCAGCCCGACTGGGAACACTGAAGCTTTCTTT. This gives the protein CASSPTGNTEAFF.